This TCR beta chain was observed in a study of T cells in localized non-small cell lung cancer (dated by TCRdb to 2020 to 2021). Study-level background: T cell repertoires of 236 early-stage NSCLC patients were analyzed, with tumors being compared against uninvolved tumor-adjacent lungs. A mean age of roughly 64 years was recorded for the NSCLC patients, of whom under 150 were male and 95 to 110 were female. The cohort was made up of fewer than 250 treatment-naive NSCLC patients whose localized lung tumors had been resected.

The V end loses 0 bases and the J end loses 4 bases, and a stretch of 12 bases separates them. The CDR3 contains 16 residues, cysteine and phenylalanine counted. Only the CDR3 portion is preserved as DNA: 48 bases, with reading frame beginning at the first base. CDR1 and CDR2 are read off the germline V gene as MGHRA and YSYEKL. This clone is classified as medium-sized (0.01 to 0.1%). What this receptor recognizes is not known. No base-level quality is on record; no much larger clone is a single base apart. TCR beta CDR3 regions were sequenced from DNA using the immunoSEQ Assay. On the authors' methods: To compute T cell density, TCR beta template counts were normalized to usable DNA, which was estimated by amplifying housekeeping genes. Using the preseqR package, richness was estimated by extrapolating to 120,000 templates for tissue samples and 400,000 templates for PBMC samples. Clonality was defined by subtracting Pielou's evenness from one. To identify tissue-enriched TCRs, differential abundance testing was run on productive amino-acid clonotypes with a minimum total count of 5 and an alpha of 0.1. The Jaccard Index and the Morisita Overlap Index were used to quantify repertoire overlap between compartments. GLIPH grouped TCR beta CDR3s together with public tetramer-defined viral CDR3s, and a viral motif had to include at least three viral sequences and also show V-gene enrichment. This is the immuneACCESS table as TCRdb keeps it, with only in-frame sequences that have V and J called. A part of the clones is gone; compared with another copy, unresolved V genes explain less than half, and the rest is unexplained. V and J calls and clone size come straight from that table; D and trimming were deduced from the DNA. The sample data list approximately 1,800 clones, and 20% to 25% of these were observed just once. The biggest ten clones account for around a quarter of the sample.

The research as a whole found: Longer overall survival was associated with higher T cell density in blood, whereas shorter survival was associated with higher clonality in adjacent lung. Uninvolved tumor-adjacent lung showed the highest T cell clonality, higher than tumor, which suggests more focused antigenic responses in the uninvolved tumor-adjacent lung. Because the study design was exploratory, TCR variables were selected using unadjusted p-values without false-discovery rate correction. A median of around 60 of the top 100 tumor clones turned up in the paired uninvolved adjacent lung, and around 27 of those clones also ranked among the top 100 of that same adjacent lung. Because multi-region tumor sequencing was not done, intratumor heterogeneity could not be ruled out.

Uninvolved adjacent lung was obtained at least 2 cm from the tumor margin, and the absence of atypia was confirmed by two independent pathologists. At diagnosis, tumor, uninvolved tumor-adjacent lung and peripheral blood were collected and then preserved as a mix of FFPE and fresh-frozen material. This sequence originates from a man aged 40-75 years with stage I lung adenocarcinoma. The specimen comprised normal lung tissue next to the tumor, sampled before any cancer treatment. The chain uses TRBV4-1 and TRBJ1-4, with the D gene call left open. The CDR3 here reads CASSQDLASLNEKLFF. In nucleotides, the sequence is TGCGCCAGCAGCCAAGATCTGGCCAGCCTTAATGAAAAACTGTTTTTT.